This T cell receptor beta chain was retrieved from a study of shared clonotypes between healthy human individuals. Study summary: The donors, a couple of women and a few men, were aged 18 to 49.

Study-wide results and limits: Sorted-subset sequencing, rarefaction showed, was incomplete despite large depth.

In regard to this clone: Its target is not known.

V lost 7 bases to trimming and J lost 1 base, with 14 bases between them. The CDR3 contains 15 residues. Germline V gives CDR1 SGHDT, CDR2 YYEEEE. Deep-level assay runs were performed. Some clones are missing from TCRdb's copy, which holds only in-frame ones; the method was immunoSEQ multiplex PCR. The top ten hold roughly a tenth of the sample, which has about 360,000 clones, less than 85% seen once. The donors, healthy adults who were HIV-negative, had experienced no recent acute infections or vaccinations. Sequences were obtained from memory CD4+ T cells sorted from blood. Specified subset: CD45RA-negative fraction. The chain links TRBV5-6 to TRBJ2-2, with D perhaps matching TRBD2 (6 bases). The clonotype comes from a man aged 25-45 years in good health. CDR3 sequence: CASARRGMNTGELFF. The CDR3, as DNA: TGTGCCAGCGCTCGGAGGGGCATGAACACCGGGGAGCTGTTTTTT.